Listed here are 15 T cell receptor beta chains from one sample, sequenced in a study of OX40 agonist ivuxolimab in advanced cancers. Sequencing used immunoSEQ multiplex PCR; TCRdb keeps in-frame clones, though not all of them. The data contain some 59,000 clones, 82% of them singletons. The sample here was CD4+ or CD8+ T cells sorted from blood, taken in a trial of the OX40 agonist ivuxolimab. The origin of the receptors is an adult with an advanced solid tumor such as melanoma, head and neck, liver or kidney cancer.

The genes are TRBV6-1 and TRBJ1-6, with a tentative D call TRBD1 (6 bases). Per the germline V gene, CDR1 is MNHNS and CDR2 is SASEGT. CDR3 length: 13 amino acids. The V end lost 5 bases, the J end lost 8 bases, and 10 bases lay between the germline ends. The CDR3 DNA reads TGTGCCAGCAGTTTAGCAGGGGATTCACCCCTCCACTTT. It encodes CASSLAGDSPLHF.

The chain combines TRBV11-2 with TRBJ1-1; D is unclear. The germline V gene has CDR1 SGHAT and CDR2 FQNNGV. This CDR3 contains 14 residues. V shed 5 bases and J shed 1 base, with 11 bases lying between them. The CDR3 sequence: CASSLPRQNTEAFF. CDR3 coding DNA: TGTGCCAGCAGCCTACCTCGACAGAACACTGAAGCTTTCTTT.

The V and J genes are TRBV27 and TRBJ2-7; possible D gene TRBD2, 5 bases. CDR3 size: 17 residues. The V gene's germline CDR1 is MNHEY and CDR2 SMNVEV (reference sequence). Trimming left V 1 base short and J 2 bases short, with 18 bases between. CDR3 coding DNA: TGTGCCAGCAGTTTATTGTACGTGGAGGACGGACCCTACGAGCAGTACTTC. Its protein product is CASSLLYVEDGPYEQYF.

The rearrangement links TRBV18 to TRBJ2-3; tentatively, D is TRBD1 (6 bases). Germline V lookup: CDR1 KGHSH, CDR2 LQKENI. The V end lost 6 bases, the J end lost 3 bases, and 16 bases lay between the germline ends. The CDR3 runs to 15 residues. CDR3 protein: CASSRTQGQTDTQYF. CDR3 in DNA: TGTGCCAGCTCCCGGACCCAGGGGCAGACAGATACGCAGTATTTT.

This rearrangement joins TRBV5-6 to TRBJ2-3; D is perhaps TRBD1 (6 bases). V was trimmed by 7 bases and J by 0 bases, leaving 21 bases between them. The CDR3 is 17 amino acids. Germline V gene sequence: CDR1 SGHDT, CDR2 YYEEEE. This chain's CDR3 is CASGPLWDISSTDTQYF. The CDR3 DNA reads TGTGCCAGCGGCCCCCTCTGGGACATCTCTAGCACAGATACGCAGTATTTT.

The chain joins TRBV7-2 to TRBJ2-7; D is unresolved. The germline CDR1 and CDR2 sequences are SGHTA and FQGNSA. The CDR3 spans 11 residues. Deletions cut 5 bases from V and 3 bases from J, with 5 bases between. The CDR3 nucleotides are TGTGCCAGCAGCGTAGGCTACGAGCAGTACTTC. As protein: CASSVGYEQYF.

The V gene is TRBV19, the J gene TRBJ1-1, with D perhaps TRBD1 (5 bases). The CDR3 covers 13 residues. Trimming pared 5 bases from V and 5 bases from J, leaving 12 bases between. Germline-derived CDR1 and CDR2 are LNHDA and SQIVND (reference sequence). The CDR3 loop is CASSPRGGTEAFF. DNA for the CDR3: TGTGCCAGTAGTCCCCGGGGGGGGACTGAAGCTTTCTTT.

This rearrangement joins TRBV7-2 to TRBJ2-7; D gene uncertain. Per germline, CDR1 SGHTA and CDR2 FQGNSA. The CDR3 is 13 amino acids. V dropped 3 bases and J dropped 5 bases, with 11 bases sitting between them. DNA of the CDR3: TGTGCCAGCAGCTTCGGGCATGGGAACGAGCAGTACTTC. Protein: CASSFGHGNEQYF. The full variable domain, its missing parts supplied by reference TRBV7-2 and TRBJ2-7, is GAGVSQSPSNKVTEKGKDVELRCDPISGHTALYWYRQSLGQGLEFLIYFQGNSAPDKSGLPSDRFSAERTGGSVSTLTIQRTQQEDSAVYLCASSFGHGNEQYFGPGTRLTVT.

V and J are TRBV7-2 and TRBJ2-7; TRBD1 might be the D (6 bases). There are 14 residues in the CDR3. The V gene lost 4 bases and the J gene lost 4 bases, with 14 bases spanning the gap. The germline V gene has CDR1 SGHTA and CDR2 FQGNSA. CDR3 region: CASSYGRTDYEQYF. The CDR3 DNA reads TGTGCCAGCAGCTACGGACGGACAGATTACGAGCAGTACTTC.

This chain links TRBV28 with TRBJ1-1; a possible D gene is TRBD1 (6 bases). This CDR3 has 12 amino acids. Trimming pared 6 bases from V and 7 bases from J, leaving 12 bases between. CDR1 and CDR2 from the germline V gene are MDHEN and SYDVKM. The CDR3 loop reads CASSSRRGEAFF. The CDR3 nucleotides are TGTGCCAGCAGCTCACGCAGGGGTGAAGCTTTCTTT.

The V and J genes are TRBV4-1 and TRBJ1-4; D gene ambiguous. There are 16 residues in the CDR3. V lost 3 bases and J lost 3, with 14 bases in between. The germline V gene has CDR1 MGHRA and CDR2 YSYEKL. The CDR3 loop is CASSQTRRAANEKLFF. The CDR3 DNA follows: TGCGCCAGCAGCCAGACCCGTCGGGCGGCTAATGAAAAACTGTTTTTT.

The J gene is TRBJ2-7, the V gene TRBV19; D possibly corresponds to TRBD1 (6 bases). The V gene's germline CDR1 is LNHDA and CDR2 SQIVND (reference sequence). Trimming removed 10 bases at V and 4 bases at J, with 20 bases between. The length of the CDR3 is 14 residues. The CDR3 coding sequence is TGTGCCACGGCCCCTGACAGGACGCGGTACGAGCAGTACTTC. Translated: CATAPDRTRYEQYF. The full variable domain, completed using reference TRBV19 and TRBJ2-7, is DGGITQSPKYLFRKEGQNVTLSCEQNLNHDAMYWYRQDPGQGLRLIYYSQIVNDFQKGDIAEGYSVSREKKESFPLTVTSAQKNPTAFYLCATAPDRTRYEQYFGPGTRLTVT.

This clone was observed a few times. The chain links TRBV18 to TRBJ1-2; TRBD1 agrees at 9 bases. V trimming: 6 bases; J trimming: 4 bases; junction bases outside the gene matches: 9. This CDR3 has 15 amino acids. CDR1 and CDR2 from the germline V gene are KGHSH and LQKENI. The CDR3 loop reads CASSLTPGQGYGYTF. DNA for the CDR3: TGTGCCAGCTCTCTGACTCCGGGACAGGGCTATGGCTACACCTTC.

As DNA, the CDR3 is TGTGCCAGCAGTTTTAGGGACAGGGTAAATGGCTACACCTTC. It is translated as CASSFRDRVNGYTF. V is TRBV28 and J is TRBJ1-2; 9 bases match TRBD1. V lost 3 bases to trimming and J lost 6 bases; unmatched junction nucleotides: 5. The CDR3 is made up of 14 amino acids. The V gene's germline CDR1 is MDHEN and CDR2 SYDVKM.

CDR3: CSVARDREEQYF. CDR3 sequence (DNA): TGCAGCGTTGCTCGGGATCGGGAGGAGCAGTACTTC. The gene calls are TRBV29-1 and TRBJ2-7, with D tentatively TRBD2 (6 bases). Per the germline V gene, CDR1 is SQVTM and CDR2 is ANQGSEA. The CDR3 loop spans 12 amino acids. Trimming took 4 bases from V and 7 from J, leaving 14 bases between them.